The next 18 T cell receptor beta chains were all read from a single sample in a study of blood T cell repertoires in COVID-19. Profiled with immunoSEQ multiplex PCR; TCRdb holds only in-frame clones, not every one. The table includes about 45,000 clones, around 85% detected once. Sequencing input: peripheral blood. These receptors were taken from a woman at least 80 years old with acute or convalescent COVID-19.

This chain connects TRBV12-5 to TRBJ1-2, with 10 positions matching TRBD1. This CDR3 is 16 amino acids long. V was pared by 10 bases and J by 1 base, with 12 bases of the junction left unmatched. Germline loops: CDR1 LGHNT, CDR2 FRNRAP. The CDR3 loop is CAIPWDRGNFNYGYTF. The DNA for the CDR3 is TGTGCTATCCCGTGGGACAGGGGTAATTTTAACTATGGCTACACCTTC.

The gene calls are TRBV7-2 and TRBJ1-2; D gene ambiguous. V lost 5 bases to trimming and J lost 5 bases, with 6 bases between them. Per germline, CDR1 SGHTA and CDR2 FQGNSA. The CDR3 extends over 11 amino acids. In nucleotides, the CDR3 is TGTGCCAGCAGCATGACATATGGCTACACCTTC. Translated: CASSMTYGYTF.

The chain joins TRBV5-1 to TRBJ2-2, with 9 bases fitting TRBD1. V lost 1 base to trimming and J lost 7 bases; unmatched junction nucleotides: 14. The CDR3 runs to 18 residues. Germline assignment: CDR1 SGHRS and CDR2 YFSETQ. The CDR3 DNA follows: TGCGCCAGCAGCTTGTACGGGCGGACAGGGGTTAAGAACGGGGAGCTGTTTTTT. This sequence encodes CASSLYGRTGVKNGELFF.

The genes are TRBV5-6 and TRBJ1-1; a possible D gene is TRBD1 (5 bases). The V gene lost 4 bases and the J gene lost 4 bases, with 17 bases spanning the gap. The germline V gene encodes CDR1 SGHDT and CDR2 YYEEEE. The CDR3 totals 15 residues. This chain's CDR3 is CASSSDRWGGTEAFF. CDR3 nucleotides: TGTGCCAGCAGCAGTGACCGGTGGGGGGGCACTGAAGCTTTCTTT.

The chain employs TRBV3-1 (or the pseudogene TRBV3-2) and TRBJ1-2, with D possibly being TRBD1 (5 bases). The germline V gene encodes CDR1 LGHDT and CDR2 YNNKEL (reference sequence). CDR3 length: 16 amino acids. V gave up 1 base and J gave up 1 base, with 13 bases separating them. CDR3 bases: TGTGCCAGCAGCCAAGGGGGTCTCAGGGATAACTATGGCTACACCTTC. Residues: CASSQGGLRDNYGYTF.

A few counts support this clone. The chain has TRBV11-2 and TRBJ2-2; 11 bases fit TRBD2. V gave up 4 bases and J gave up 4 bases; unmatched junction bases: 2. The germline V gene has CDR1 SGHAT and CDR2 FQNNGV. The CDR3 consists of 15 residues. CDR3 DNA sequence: TGTGCCAGCAGCTACGGACTAGCGGGCACCGGGGAGCTGTTTTTT. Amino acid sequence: CASSYGLAGTGELFF.

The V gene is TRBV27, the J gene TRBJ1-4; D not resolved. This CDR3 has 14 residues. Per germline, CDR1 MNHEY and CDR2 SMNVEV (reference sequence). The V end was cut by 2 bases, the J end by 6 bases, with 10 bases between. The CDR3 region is CASSLVGAHEKLFF. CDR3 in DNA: TGTGCCAGCAGTTTAGTGGGAGCCCATGAAAAACTGTTTTTT.

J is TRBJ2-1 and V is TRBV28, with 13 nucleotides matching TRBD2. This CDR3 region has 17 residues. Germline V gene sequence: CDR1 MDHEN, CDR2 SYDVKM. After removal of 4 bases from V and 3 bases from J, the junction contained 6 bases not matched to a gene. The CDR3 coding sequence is TGTGCCAGCAGTTCCGGGACTAGCGGGGACTTCTACAATGAGCAGTTCTTC. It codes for CASSSGTSGDFYNEQFF.

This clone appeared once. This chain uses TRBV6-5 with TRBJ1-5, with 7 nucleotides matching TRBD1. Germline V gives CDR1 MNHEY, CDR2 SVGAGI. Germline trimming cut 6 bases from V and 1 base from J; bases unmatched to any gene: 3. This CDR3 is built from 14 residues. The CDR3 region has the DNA TGTGCCAGCAGGCCAGGGGGAAGCAATCAGCCCCAGCATTTT. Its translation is CASRPGGSNQPQHF.

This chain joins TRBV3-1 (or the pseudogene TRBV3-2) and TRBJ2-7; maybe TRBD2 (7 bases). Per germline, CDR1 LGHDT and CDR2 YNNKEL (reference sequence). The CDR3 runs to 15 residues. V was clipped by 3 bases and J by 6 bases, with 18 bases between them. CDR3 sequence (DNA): TGTGCCAGCAGCCAGGCCCGAAGTAGGGGGGGCGAGCAGTACTTC. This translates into CASSQARSRGGEQYF.

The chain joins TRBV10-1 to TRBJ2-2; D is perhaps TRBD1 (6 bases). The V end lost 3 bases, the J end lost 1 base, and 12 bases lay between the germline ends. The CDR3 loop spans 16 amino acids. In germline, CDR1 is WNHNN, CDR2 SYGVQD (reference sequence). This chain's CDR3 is CASSETDRQNTGELFF. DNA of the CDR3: TGCGCCAGCAGTGAAACGGACAGACAGAACACCGGGGAGCTGTTTTTT.

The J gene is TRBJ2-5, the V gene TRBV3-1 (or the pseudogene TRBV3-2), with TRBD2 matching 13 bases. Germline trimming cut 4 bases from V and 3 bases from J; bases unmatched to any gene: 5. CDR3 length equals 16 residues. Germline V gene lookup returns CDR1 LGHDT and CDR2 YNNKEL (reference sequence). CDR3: CASSPRGTSGKETQYF. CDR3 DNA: TGTGCCAGCAGCCCGCGAGGGACTAGCGGGAAAGAGACCCAGTACTTC.

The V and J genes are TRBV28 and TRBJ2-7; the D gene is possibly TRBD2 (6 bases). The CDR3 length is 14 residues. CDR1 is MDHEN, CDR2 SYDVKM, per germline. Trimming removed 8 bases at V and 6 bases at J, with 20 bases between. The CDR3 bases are TGTGCCAGCCAAACCGGGAGCGTAAGAGTCGAGCAGTACTTC. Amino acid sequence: CASQTGSVRVEQYF.

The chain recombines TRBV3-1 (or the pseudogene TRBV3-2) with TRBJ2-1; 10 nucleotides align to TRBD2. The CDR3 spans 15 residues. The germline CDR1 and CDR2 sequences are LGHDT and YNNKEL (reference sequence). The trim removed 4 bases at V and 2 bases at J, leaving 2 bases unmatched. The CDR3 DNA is TGTGCCAGCAGCCGACTAGCGGGTCCCTACAATGAGCAGTTCTTC. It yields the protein CASSRLAGPYNEQFF.

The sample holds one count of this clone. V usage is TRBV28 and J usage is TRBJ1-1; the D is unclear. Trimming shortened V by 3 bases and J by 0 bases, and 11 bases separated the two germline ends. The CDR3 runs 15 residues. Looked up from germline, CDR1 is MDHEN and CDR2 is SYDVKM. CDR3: CASSFRVRMNTEAFF. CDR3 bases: TGTGCCAGCAGTTTCCGGGTGAGAATGAACACTGAAGCTTTCTTT.

The CDR3 sequence: CASSLYRDRNTEAFF. CDR3 DNA: TGTGCCAGCAGCTTATACAGGGACAGGAACACTGAAGCTTTCTTT. The chain employs TRBV7-9 and TRBJ1-1, with 7 positions matching TRBD1. The CDR3 spans 15 residues. J was trimmed by 1 base and V by 2 bases; bases with no gene match: 4. Germline-derived CDR1 and CDR2 are SEHNR and FQNEAQ (reference sequence).

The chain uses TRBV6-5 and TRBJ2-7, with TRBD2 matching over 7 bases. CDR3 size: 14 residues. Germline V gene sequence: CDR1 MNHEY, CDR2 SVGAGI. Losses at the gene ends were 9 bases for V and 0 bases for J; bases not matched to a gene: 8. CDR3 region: CASRPRGDSYEQYF. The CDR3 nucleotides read TGTGCCAGTCGACCCCGGGGGGACTCCTACGAGCAGTACTTC.

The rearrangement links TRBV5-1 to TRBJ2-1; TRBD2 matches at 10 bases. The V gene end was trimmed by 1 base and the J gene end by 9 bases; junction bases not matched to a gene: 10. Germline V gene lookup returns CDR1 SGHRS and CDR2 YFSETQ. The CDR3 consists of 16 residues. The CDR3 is CASSLSPSGSDGEQFF. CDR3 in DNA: TGCGCCAGCAGCTTGTCTCCTAGCGGGAGCGACGGTGAGCAGTTCTTC.